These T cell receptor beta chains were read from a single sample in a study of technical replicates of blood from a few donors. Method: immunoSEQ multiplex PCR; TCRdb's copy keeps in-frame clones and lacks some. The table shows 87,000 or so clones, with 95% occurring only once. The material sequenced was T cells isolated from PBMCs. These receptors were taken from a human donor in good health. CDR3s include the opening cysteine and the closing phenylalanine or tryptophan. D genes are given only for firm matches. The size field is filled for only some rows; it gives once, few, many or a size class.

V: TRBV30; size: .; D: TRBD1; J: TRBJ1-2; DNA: TGTGCCTGGAGTGACCGACAGGGGGCGATAGGCTACACCTTC; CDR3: CAWSDRQGAIGYTF
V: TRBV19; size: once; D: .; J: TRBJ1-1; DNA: TGTGCCAGTAGTCCAGGCGCCGTGGTGAACACTGAAGCTTTCTTT; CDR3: CASSPGAVVNTEAFF
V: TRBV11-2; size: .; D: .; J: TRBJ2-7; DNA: TGTGCCAGCAGCCCCGGACGGGACTACGAGCAGTACTTC; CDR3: CASSPGRDYEQYF
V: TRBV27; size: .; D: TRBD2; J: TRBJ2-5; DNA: TGTGCCAGCAGTTTGACTAGCGGATGGGGAGAGACCCAGTACTTC; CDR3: CASSLTSGWGETQYF
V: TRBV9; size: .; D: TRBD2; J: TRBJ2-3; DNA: TGTGCCAGCAGCGTAGGACTAGCGGGACAAAGCACAGATACGCAGTATTTT; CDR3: CASSVGLAGQSTDTQYF
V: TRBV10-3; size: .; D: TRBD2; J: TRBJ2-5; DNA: TGTGCCATCAGTGATGGGAAGCGGGAGGTTCAAGAGACCCAGTACTTC; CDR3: CAISDGKREVQETQYF
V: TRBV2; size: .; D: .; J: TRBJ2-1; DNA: TGTGCCAGCAGGGGGACTGAGGGCGGTGAGCAGTTCTTC; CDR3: CASRGTEGGEQFF
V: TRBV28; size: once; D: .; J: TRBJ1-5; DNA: TGTGCCAGCAGTTTTATTATCGGGGAGGGTCAGCCCCAGCATTTT; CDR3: CASSFIIGEGQPQHF
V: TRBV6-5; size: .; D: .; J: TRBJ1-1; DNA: TGTGCCAGCAGTTACATTCCGGTGAACACTGAAGCTTTCTTT; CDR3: CASSYIPVNTEAFF
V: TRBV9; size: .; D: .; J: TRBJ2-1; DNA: TGTGCCAGCAGTTCGAGCGGCTCCTTCTCCTACAATGAGCAGTTCTTC; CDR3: CASSSSGSFSYNEQFF
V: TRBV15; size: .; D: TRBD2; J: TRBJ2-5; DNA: TGTGCCACCAGCAGAGACTATGGGACTAGCTTTGACTCCGGGGAGACCCAGTACTTC; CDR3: CATSRDYGTSFDSGETQYF
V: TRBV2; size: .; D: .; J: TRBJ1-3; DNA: TGTGCCAGCAGGCTAGCTGGAAACACCATATATTTT; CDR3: CASRLAGNTIYF
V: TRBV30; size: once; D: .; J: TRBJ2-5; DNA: TGTGCCTGTGTTCCGGGACACCAGCAAGAGACCCAGTACTTC; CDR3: CACVPGHQQETQYF
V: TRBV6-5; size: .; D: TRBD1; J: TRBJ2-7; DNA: TGTGCCAGCAAGGACAGGGGGCACGAGCAGTACTTC; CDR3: CASKDRGHEQYF
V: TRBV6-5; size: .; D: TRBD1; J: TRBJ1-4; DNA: TGTGCCAGCAGTTACTTTTACAGGGGGCGAGGGGAAAAACTGTTTTTT; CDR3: CASSYFYRGRGEKLFF
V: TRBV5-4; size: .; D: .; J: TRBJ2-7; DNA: TGTGCCAGCAGCTTGGGGGGAGGAAACTACGAGCAGTACTTC; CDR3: CASSLGGGNYEQYF
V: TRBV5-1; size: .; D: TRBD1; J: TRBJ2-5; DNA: TGCGCCAGCAGCCAGGGACAGAGCCTCCAAGAGACCCAGTACTTC; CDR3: CASSQGQSLQETQYF
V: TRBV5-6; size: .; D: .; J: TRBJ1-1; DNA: TGTGCCAGCAGCTTGATAGGCGGGGATGAAGCTTTCTTT; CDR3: CASSLIGGDEAFF
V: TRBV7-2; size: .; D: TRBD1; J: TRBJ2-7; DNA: TGTGCCAGCAGCCTAGGACAGGGGGAATCCTACGAGCAGTACTTC; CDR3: CASSLGQGESYEQYF
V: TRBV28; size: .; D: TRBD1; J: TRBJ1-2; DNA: TGTGCCAGCAGTTTGCAGGGGGCCTGGGGCTACACCTTC; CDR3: CASSLQGAWGYTF
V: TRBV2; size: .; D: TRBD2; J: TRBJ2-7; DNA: TGTGCCAGCAGCGTCGACTGGGGGGGCGAGCAGTACTTC; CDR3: CASSVDWGGEQYF